The next 9 T cell receptor beta chains were all read from a single sample in a study of regulatory T cells in long-lasting Graves disease. The TCR beta library used iRepertoire HTBI primers with Arm-PCR amplification of CDR3. TCRdb recomputed calls from the multiplex PCR reads with MiXCR, one row per CDR3 protein. The repertoire includes about 470,000 distinct CDR3 sequences, around 20% of them detected once, and 7.8% sits in the top ten. Time point indicated: persistent/refractory GD, antithyroid drugs over 5 years with positive TRAb. RNA isolated from PBMCs was used to make the TCR library. This specimen consisted of peripheral blood mononuclear cells (PBMCs), obtained when the disease was refractory, from a patient treated with antithyroid drugs. The receptor source for this set is a female donor with Graves disease.

This clonotype was counted a single time. V is TRBV6-1 and J is TRBJ1-2; D is perhaps TRBD1 (6 bases). CDR3 length equals 14 residues. Trimming removed 3 bases from V and 4 bases from J, with 12 bases in between. CDR1 MNHNS and CDR2 SASEGT come from the germline V gene. The CDR3: CASSDRGRIYGYTF. As DNA, the CDR3 is TGTGCCAGCAGTGATCGGGGGCGTATCTATGGCTACACCTTC.

This chain uses TRBV7-2 with TRBJ1-5; maybe TRBD1 (6 bases). The CDR3 runs to 14 residues. From germline, CDR1 is SGHTA and CDR2 FQGNSA. V was clipped by 3 bases and J by 7 bases, with 13 bases between them. Written as DNA, the CDR3 is TGTGCCAGCAGCTTCGGTACAGGGCCCCAGCCCCAGCATTTT. Protein: CASSFGTGPQPQHF.

This clonotype was picked up a small number of times. The gene calls are TRBV12-5 and TRBJ2-1; D is unresolved. The CDR3 extends over 15 amino acids. Trimming pared 1 base from V and 0 bases from J, leaving 7 bases between. Per the germline V gene, CDR1 is LGHNT and CDR2 is FRNRAP. CDR3 DNA sequence: TGTGCTAGTGGTTTGGGATTAAGCTCCTACAATGAGCAGTTCTTC. It is translated as CASGLGLSSYNEQFF.

This clonotype was observed many times. V gene TRBV12-3 or TRBV12-4 combines with J gene TRBJ2-7; D call uncertain. The CDR3 covers 15 residues. Trimming stripped 4 bases from V and 0 bases from J, with 13 bases between. The CDR3 reads CASSSGLADSYEQYF. The CDR3 DNA follows: TGTGCCAGCAGTTCCGGCCTCGCTGACTCCTACGAGCAGTACTTC.

The chain uses TRBV10-3 and TRBJ1-4, with a possible D match to TRBD1 (6 bases). V dropped 10 bases and J dropped 5 bases, with 14 bases sitting between them. Germline V gene sequence: CDR1 ENHRY, CDR2 SYGVKD. The CDR3 runs 13 residues. The CDR3 reads CATTTGKNEKLFF. CDR3 DNA: TGTGCCACCACGACAGGAAAAAATGAAAAACTGTTTTTT.

This clonotype occurred once. One junction end does not reproduce the germline sequence, and a read error may be involved. This chain links TRBV29-1 with TRBJ2-1; D call uncertain. The CDR3 is 10 amino acids. Germline V lookup: CDR1 SQVTM, CDR2 ANQGSEA. The CDR3 region is CSAEYSEQFF. The CDR3 nucleotides are TGCAGCGCAGAATACAGTGAGCAGTTCTTC.

The rearrangement uses TRBV5-1 and TRBJ1-6; 7 bases match TRBD1. CDR3 length: 16 residues. Trimming at V came to 0 bases and at J to 9 bases, leaving 9 bases not matched to a gene. Germline V gene data show CDR1 as SGHRS and CDR2 as YFSETQ. The CDR3 coding sequence is TGCGCCAGCAGCTTGGGACAGGGAACCCGGGGTTCACCCCTCCACTTT. Protein: CASSLGQGTRGSPLHF. Looking up the rest from reference TRBV5-1 and TRBJ1-6 gives the full variable domain: KAGVTQTPRYLIKTRGQQVTLSCSPISGHRSVSWYQQTPGQGLQFLFEYFSETQRNKGNFPGRFSGRQFSNSRSEMNVSTLELGDSALYLCASSLGQGTRGSPLHFGNGTRLTVT.

The rearrangement links TRBV4-1 to TRBJ1-5; the D gene is possibly TRBD1 (5 bases). V dropped 0 bases and J dropped 5 bases, with 14 bases sitting between them. CDR3 size: 16 residues. The germline V gene encodes CDR1 MGHRA and CDR2 YSYEKL. The CDR3 reads CASSQEGRQRYQPQHF. In DNA form, the CDR3 reads TGCGCCAGCAGCCAAGAGGGTCGACAGAGGTATCAGCCCCAGCATTTT.

This clonotype was seen ten or more times. The gene calls are TRBV9 and TRBJ1-1; no firm D call. V lost 0 bases, J lost 4 bases, and 10 bases lay in between. CDR3 length: 14 amino acids. CDR1 is SGDLS, CDR2 YYNGEE, per germline. The CDR3 here is CASSVAQVGTEAFF. DNA for the CDR3: TGTGCCAGCAGCGTAGCCCAGGTCGGCACTGAAGCTTTCTTT.